The 26 T cell receptor beta chains given below trace back to one sample, sequenced in a study of T cell changes during pregnancy in multiple sclerosis (dated by TCRdb to between 2018 and 2021). Libraries came from the immunoSEQ multiplex PCR assay. TCRdb took over this immuneACCESS table, retaining in-frame rearrangements with V and J assigned. Such tables are incomplete; in checked studies, under half of the missing clones stem from an unresolved V gene, and the remainder is unexplained. The sample yields fewer than 65,000 clones; 93% were counted once. The top ten hold around 1.9% of the sample. Sequences were derived from peripheral blood, sampled in the second trimester of pregnancy. These TCRs come from a female donor with multiple sclerosis, enrolled in a pregnancy study.

The rearrangement joins TRBV4-1 to TRBJ1-4, with TRBD1 matching over 9 bases. The germline V gene encodes CDR1 MGHRA and CDR2 YSYEKL. With 3 bases clipped from V and 7 bases from J, the junction kept 6 bases outside the gene matches. The CDR3 spans 15 residues. The CDR3 DNA follows: TGCGCCAGCAGCCAGCAACAGGGGGCTGGTGAAAAACTGTTTTTT. It codes for CASSQQQGAGEKLFF.

The gene calls are TRBV4-2 and TRBJ2-2; 11 bases match TRBD2. J was trimmed by 2 bases and V by 3 bases; bases with no gene match: 5. Germline loops: CDR1 LGHNA, CDR2 YNFKEQ. The CDR3 is 17 residues long. The CDR3 region is CASSHGTSGGNTGELFF. The DNA for the CDR3 is TGTGCCAGCAGCCATGGTACTAGCGGGGGAAACACCGGGGAGCTGTTTTTT.

The rearrangement joins TRBV15 to TRBJ2-7; TRBD1 matches at 8 bases. Germline V lookup: CDR1 LNHNV, CDR2 YYDKDF (reference sequence). This CDR3 is built from 12 residues. V lost 5 bases to trimming and J lost 3 bases; unmatched junction nucleotides: 0. CDR3 sequence: CATSGQGYEQYF. DNA of the CDR3: TGTGCCACCAGCGGACAGGGCTACGAGCAGTACTTC.

The chain combines TRBV7-9 with TRBJ2-7, with 13 positions matching TRBD2. The germline gives CDR1 SEHNR, CDR2 FQNEAQ (reference sequence). The V gene end was trimmed by 4 bases and the J gene end by 3 bases; junction bases not matched to a gene: 9. This CDR3 is built from 17 residues. This CDR3 is CASSSGLAGANNYEQYF. In nucleotides, the CDR3 is TGTGCCAGCAGCTCCGGACTAGCGGGAGCGAATAACTACGAGCAGTACTTC.

The gene calls are TRBV7-9 and TRBJ2-1; TRBD2 matches at 14 bases. V was pared by 5 bases and J by 2 bases, with 2 bases of the junction left unmatched. The CDR3 runs 16 residues. Germline CDR1 and CDR2: SEHNR and FQNEAQ (reference sequence). Here the CDR3 DNA reads TGTGCCAGCAGCAGACTAGCGGGAGGGACCTACAATGAGCAGTTCTTC. It translates to CASSRLAGGTYNEQFF.

This sequence joins TRBV11-1 and TRBJ2-1, with TRBD2 matching over 10 bases. The CDR3 length is 15 residues. Germline lookup yields CDR1 SGHAT and CDR2 FQDESV (reference sequence). With 3 bases clipped from V and 6 bases from J, the junction kept 5 bases outside the gene matches. CDR3 bases: TGTGCCAGCAGCTTCGGTCTAGCGGGAGCCAATGAGCAGTTCTTC. Its translation: CASSFGLAGANEQFF.

V usage is TRBV5-4 and J usage is TRBJ1-4; D remains ambiguous. The germline V and J ends were trimmed by 4 bases and 5 bases, with 6 bases remaining between them. CDR1 is SGHNT, CDR2 YYREEE, per germline (reference sequence). The CDR3 covers 12 residues. The CDR3 sequence: CASSDLNEKLFF. The CDR3 DNA reads TGTGCCAGCAGCGATCTAAATGAAAAACTGTTTTTT. The full variable domain, its missing parts supplied by reference TRBV5-4 and TRBJ1-4, is ETGVTQSPTHLIKTRGQQVTLRCSSQSGHNTVSWYQQALGQGPQFIFQYYREEENGRGNFPPRFSGLQFPNYSSELNVNALELDDSALYLCASSDLNEKLFFGSGTQLSVL.

This clone was seen a single time. V is TRBV15 and J is TRBJ2-7, with TRBD1 as a possible D gene (6 bases). Trimming took 4 bases from V and 3 from J, leaving 10 bases between them. From germline, CDR1 is LNHNV and CDR2 YYDKDF (reference sequence). The CDR3 runs 13 residues. For the CDR3, the DNA is TGTGCCACCAGCACTAAACAGGGCTACGAGCAGTACTTC. As protein: CATSTKQGYEQYF. The full variable domain, in which reference TRBV15 and TRBJ2-7 provide the parts outside the CDR3, is DAMVIQNPRYQVTQFGKPVTLSCSQTLNHNVMYWYQQKSSQAPKLLFHYYDKDFNNEADTPDNFQSRRPNTSFCFLDIRSPGLGDTAMYLCATSTKQGYEQYFGPGTRLTVT.

Only a few counts were recorded for this clone. This chain links TRBV7-2 with TRBJ1-1, with 7 nucleotides matching TRBD1. Germline CDR1 is SGHTA and CDR2 is FQGNSA. The ends lost 1 base at V and 1 base at J; junction bases unmatched: 0. CDR3 size: 14 residues. As DNA, the CDR3 is TGTGCCAGCAGCTTAGGACAGGGGAACACTGAAGCTTTCTTT. It translates to CASSLGQGNTEAFF.

J is TRBJ2-5 and V is TRBV5-1, with a possible D match to TRBD2 (5 bases). CDR1 and CDR2 (germline): SGHRS, YFSETQ. The CDR3 contains 15 residues. The V gene lost 0 bases and the J gene lost 1 base, with 10 bases spanning the gap. The CDR3 here is CASSLVPGFQETQYF. DNA for the CDR3: TGCGCCAGCAGCTTGGTTCCGGGATTCCAAGAGACCCAGTACTTC.

V gene TRBV6-1 combines with J gene TRBJ2-7; 14 bases fit TRBD2. This CDR3 comprises 14 residues. Germline V lookup: CDR1 MNHNS, CDR2 SASEGT. With 6 bases clipped from V and 7 bases from J, the junction kept 5 bases outside the gene matches. The DNA of the CDR3 is TGTGCCAGCAGGGGGGGACTAGCGGGAGTTGAGCAGTACTTC. Amino acid sequence: CASRGGLAGVEQYF.

This rearrangement joins TRBV7-6 to TRBJ2-1, with D possibly matching TRBD1 (6 bases). CDR1 and CDR2 from the germline V gene are SGHVS and FNYEAQ. V was clipped by 5 bases and J by 5 bases, with 16 bases between them. The CDR3 consists of 15 residues. The CDR3: CASSPDSIRHNEQFF. The CDR3 DNA sequence: TGTGCCAGCAGCCCGGACAGTATACGTCACAATGAGCAGTTCTTC.

V is TRBV10-3 and J is TRBJ2-7; perhaps TRBD2 as D (6 bases). CDR1 is ENHRY, CDR2 SYGVKD, per germline. V was shortened by 2 bases and J by 5 bases, with 16 bases between the two germline ends. This CDR3 has 15 amino acids. CDR3: CAISEPQKGEDEQYF. The DNA for the CDR3 is TGTGCCATCAGTGAGCCCCAGAAAGGGGAGGACGAGCAGTACTTC.

The chain employs TRBV7-6 and TRBJ1-5; D might be TRBD1 (5 bases). The CDR3 consists of 13 residues. The germline V and J ends were trimmed by 5 bases and 4 bases, with 9 bases remaining between them. Germline assignment: CDR1 SGHVS and CDR2 FNYEAQ. The CDR3 DNA sequence: TGTGCCAGCAGCCCCCGACAGAATCAGCCCCAGCATTTT. Translating gives CASSPRQNQPQHF.

This rearrangement joins TRBV28 to TRBJ1-5; 9 bases map to TRBD1. Per the germline V gene, CDR1 is MDHEN and CDR2 is SYDVKM. This CDR3 is 16 amino acids long. V was pared by 2 bases and J by 7 bases, with 9 bases of the junction left unmatched. CDR3: CASSLAGTGMFQPQHF. CDR3 sequence (DNA): TGTGCCAGCAGTTTAGCCGGGACAGGGATGTTCCAGCCCCAGCATTTT. Filled out from reference TRBV28 and TRBJ1-5, the complete variable domain reads DVKVTQSSRYLVKRTGEKVFLECVQDMDHENMFWYRQDPGLGLRLIYFSYDVKMKEKGDIPEGYSVSREKKERFSLILESASTNQTSMYLCASSLAGTGMFQPQHFGDGTRLSIL.

This sequence joins TRBV5-1 and TRBJ2-5; 9 bases are a match to TRBD1. The DNA end lines up better with TRBJ2-7; the J call may be wrong. CDR1 and CDR2 from the germline V gene are SGHRS and YFSETQ. CDR3 length: 13 amino acids. CDR3 sequence: CASRRTGVYEQYF. For the CDR3, the DNA is TGCGCCAGCAGACGGACAGGGGTGTACGAGCAGTACTTC.

Here the CDR3 DNA reads TGTGCCAGTAGTATGCTGCGGGCCCAGCCCCAGCATTTT. This translates into CASSMLRAQPQHF. The chain combines TRBV19 with TRBJ1-5; unclear D gene. Germline V gene lookup returns CDR1 LNHDA and CDR2 SQIVND (reference sequence). The CDR3 consists of 13 residues. Trimming cost V 3 bases and J 7 bases, with 10 bases left between them.

The chain combines TRBV6-5 with TRBJ2-7; 7 nucleotides match TRBD1. The trim removed 6 bases at V and 5 bases at J, leaving 13 bases unmatched. The length of the CDR3 is 15 residues. The germline V gene encodes CDR1 MNHEY and CDR2 SVGAGI. DNA of the CDR3: TGTGCCAGCAGCTCAGCCCAGGGGGATCGGGACGAGCAGTACTTC. Translating gives CASSSAQGDRDEQYF.

This clone has only one observation. This sequence joins TRBV19 and TRBJ2-7, with TRBD2 as a possible D gene (6 bases). The V end was cut by 6 bases, the J end by 4 bases, with 10 bases between. Germline CDR1 LNHDA, CDR2 SQIVND (reference sequence). The CDR3 runs 12 residues. The CDR3 is CASSGRIYEQYF. The CDR3 DNA reads TGTGCCAGTAGCGGGAGAATATACGAGCAGTACTTC.

This clone came up a few times. The genes are TRBV4-2 and TRBJ2-7; D possibly corresponds to TRBD2 (6 bases). Germline loops: CDR1 LGHNA, CDR2 YNFKEQ. The CDR3 runs to 15 residues. Trimming took 1 base from V and 0 from J, leaving 10 bases between them. In DNA form, the CDR3 reads TGTGCCAGCAGCCAAGCCTGGGACTTCTCCTACGAGCAGTACTTC. Translated, it gives CASSQAWDFSYEQYF.

The CDR3 sequence: CASSFTGTGELFF. The DNA of the CDR3 is TGTGCCAGCAGCTTCACGGGCACCGGGGAGCTGTTTTTT. The genes are TRBV11-2 and TRBJ2-2; D is ambiguous. The CDR3 runs 13 residues. Looked up from germline, CDR1 is SGHAT and CDR2 is FQNNGV. Between the trimmed V and J ends, which lost 3 bases and 4 bases, there was a span of 6 bases.

The chain joins TRBV11-3 to TRBJ1-4, with TRBD1 as a possible D gene (6 bases). CDR1 and CDR2 (germline): SGHNT, YENEEA. The length of the CDR3 is 15 residues. Trimming took 6 bases from V and 5 from J, leaving 16 bases between them. The chain's CDR3 is CASRGRQADNEKLFF. The CDR3 bases are TGTGCCAGCAGAGGACGACAGGCCGACAATGAAAAACTGTTTTTT.

V usage is TRBV4-3 and J usage is TRBJ1-1, with D possibly matching TRBD1 (6 bases). Germline lookup yields CDR1 LGHNA and CDR2 YSLEER. CDR3 length equals 15 residues. V lost 2 bases and J lost 0, with 10 bases in between. CDR3 coding DNA: TGCGCCAGCAGCCAAAAGGACAGTATGAACACTGAAGCTTTCTTT. Translated, it gives CASSQKDSMNTEAFF.

V is TRBV7-9 and J is TRBJ2-5, with D perhaps TRBD2 (6 bases). Germline CDR1 SEHNR, CDR2 FQNEAQ (reference sequence). The CDR3 totals 13 residues. Trimming stripped 2 bases from V and 5 bases from J, with 9 bases between. This CDR3 reads CASSLIGGETQYF. The CDR3 DNA follows: TGTGCCAGCAGCTTAATTGGAGGGGAGACCCAGTACTTC.

Here the CDR3 DNA reads TGTGCCAGCAGTACGTCCGCCTCCCGGAATGAGCAGTTCTTC. Translated, it gives CASSTSASRNEQFF. The chain combines TRBV2 with TRBJ2-1; no clear D. Trimming removed 5 bases at V and 7 bases at J, with 15 bases between. The germline gives CDR1 SNHLY, CDR2 FYNNEI. The CDR3 runs to 14 residues.

This clone appeared once. The chain couples TRBV30 to TRBJ1-2; 9 nucleotides match TRBD1. The CDR3 totals 15 residues. Germline V gene lookup returns CDR1 GTSNPN and CDR2 SVGIG (reference sequence). The J segment lost 2 bases and the V segment lost 2 bases, leaving 6 bases of the junction unmatched. The CDR3 sequence is CAWSLGGTGNYGYTF. CDR3 in DNA: TGTGCCTGGAGTCTTGGCGGGACAGGGAACTATGGCTACACCTTC.